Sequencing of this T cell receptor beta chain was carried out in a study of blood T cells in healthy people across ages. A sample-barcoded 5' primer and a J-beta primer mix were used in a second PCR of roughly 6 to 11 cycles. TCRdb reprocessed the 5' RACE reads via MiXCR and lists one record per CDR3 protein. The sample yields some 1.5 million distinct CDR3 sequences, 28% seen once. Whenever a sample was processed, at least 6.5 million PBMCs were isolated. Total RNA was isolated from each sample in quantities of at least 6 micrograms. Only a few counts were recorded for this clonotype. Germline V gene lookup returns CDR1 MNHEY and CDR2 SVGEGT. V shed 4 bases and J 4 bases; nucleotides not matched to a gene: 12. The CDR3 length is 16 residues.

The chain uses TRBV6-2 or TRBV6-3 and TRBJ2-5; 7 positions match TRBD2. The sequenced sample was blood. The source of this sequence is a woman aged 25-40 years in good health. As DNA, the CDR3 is TGTGCCAGCAGTTTATCAGCTAGCGGAGGGGCAGAGACCCAGTACTTC. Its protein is CASSLSASGGAETQYF.